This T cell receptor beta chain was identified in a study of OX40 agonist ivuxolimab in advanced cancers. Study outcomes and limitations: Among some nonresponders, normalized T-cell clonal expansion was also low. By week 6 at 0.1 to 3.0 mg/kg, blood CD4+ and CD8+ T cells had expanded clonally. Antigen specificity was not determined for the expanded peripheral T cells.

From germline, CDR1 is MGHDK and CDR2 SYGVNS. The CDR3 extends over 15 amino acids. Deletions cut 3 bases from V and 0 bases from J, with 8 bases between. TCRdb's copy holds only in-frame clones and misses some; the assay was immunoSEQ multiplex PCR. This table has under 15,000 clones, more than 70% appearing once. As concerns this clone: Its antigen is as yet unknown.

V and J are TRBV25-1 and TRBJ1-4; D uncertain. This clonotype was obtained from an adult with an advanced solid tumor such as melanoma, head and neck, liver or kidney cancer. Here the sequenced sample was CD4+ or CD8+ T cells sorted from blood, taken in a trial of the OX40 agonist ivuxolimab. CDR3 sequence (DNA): TGTGCCAGCAGTGAGGGGAGAGCAACTAATGAAAAACTGTTTTTT. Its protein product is CASSEGRATNEKLFF.